This T cell receptor beta chain was sequenced in a study of cytomegalovirus exposure and HLA in healthy donors. Study conclusions and caveats: The availability of immune exposure information extended only to CMV serostatus. In a later analysis, donors in an Asian-associated ancestry cluster reportedly had fewer N-insertions in productive TCRs than the cohort mean.

The PCR employed 60 Vbeta primers together with 13 Jbeta primers. Method: immunoSEQ multiplex PCR; TCRdb's copy keeps in-frame clones and lacks some. This repertoire comprises about 72,000 clones; its ten largest clones make up 2.7%. Concerning this clone itself: Antigen unknown.

The CDR3 is 12 residues long. Trimming left V 4 bases short and J 2 bases short, with 5 bases between. In germline, CDR1 is MNHNS, CDR2 SASEGT. This receptor was identified in a man aged 40-49 years in good health and CMV-seronegative. The chain uses TRBV6-1 and TRBJ1-1; D is uncertain. Input material: PBMCs. CDR3 region: CASSVFNTEAFF. DNA for the CDR3: TGTGCCAGCAGTGTCTTTAACACTGAAGCTTTCTTT.